A single sample gave rise to the 29 T cell receptor beta chains below, sequenced in a study of naive and memory T cell subsets listed by TCRdb under 2017. The sample's treatment or condition, from its label and the paper: skin biopsy from PPD injection site in Mantoux-positive individual. Using 3' ligation of a UMI-containing oligonucleotide to TCR cDNA, the study laid out a robust and sensitive protocol to amplify, sequence and analyze TCRs. Library preparation employed UMI-ligation and nested PCR. The sequencing machine was an Illumina MiSeq. The ligated cDNA was amplified in four rounds of PCR with nested alpha and beta constant region primers together with the SP2 primer. TCRdb trimmed public reads at Q25 via fastp, called clones via MiXCR and kept in-frame beta chains. Under each unique CDR3 protein, matching rows form one entry showing the most common genes and DNA. A total of over 11,000 distinct CDR3 sequences appear in this sample, more than 4.5% of them only once. Roughly 8.2% of the sample comes from the top ten.

The material sequenced was skin, taken from a tuberculin skin test site. These receptors all come from an adult in good health.

This clonotype was counted at least ten times. The gene calls are TRBV20-1 and TRBJ2-7; TRBD2 is a possible D gene (7 bases). V lost 7 bases and J lost 1, with 17 bases in between. In germline, CDR1 is DFQATT, CDR2 SNEGSKA (reference sequence). This CDR3 is 14 amino acids long. The CDR3 DNA sequence: TGCAGTGTCCAGAGGGGGGGAAAGTCCTACGAGCAGTACTTC. Its translation: CSVQRGGKSYEQYF.

This clonotype was counted a few times. Mismatch with germline at one junction end may stem from a read error. For the CDR3, the DNA is TGTGCCAGCAGCTTACTAGAAAGGACAGGGGGCTCCCACGAGCAGTACTTC. Translation: CASSLLERTGGSHEQYF. The J gene is TRBJ2-7, the V gene TRBV7-9; TRBD1 matches at 11 bases. The CDR3 loop spans 17 amino acids. Germline values: CDR1 SEHNR, CDR2 FQNEAQ (reference sequence).

This clonotype is termed medium-sized. The rearrangement joins TRBV20-1 to TRBJ2-5, with TRBD2 matching over 8 bases. Germline CDR1 reads DFQATT; CDR2 reads SNEGSKA (reference sequence). The V segment lost 5 bases and the J segment 5 bases; nucleotides outside the gene matches: 10. This CDR3 has 14 amino acids. CDR3 region: CSASRGLAEETQYF. CDR3 sequence (DNA): TGCAGTGCTTCGAGAGGACTAGCAGAGGAGACCCAGTACTTC.

There are many counts of this clonotype. The chain links TRBV6-2 or TRBV6-3 to TRBJ2-7; 7 nucleotides line up with TRBD1. The V segment lost 4 bases and the J segment 0 bases; nucleotides outside the gene matches: 9. The length of the CDR3 is 16 residues. Germline V lookup: CDR1 MNHEY, CDR2 SVGEGT. The CDR3 protein is CASSSLMRGLSYEQYF. The CDR3 bases are TGTGCCAGCAGTTCCCTGATGAGGGGGCTCTCCTACGAGCAGTACTTC.

This clonotype was observed a few times. This chain joins TRBV12-3 or TRBV12-4 and TRBJ1-2; 8 nucleotides align to TRBD1. There are 13 residues in the CDR3. V lost 6 bases and J lost 5; bases outside the gene matches: 5. The CDR3 loop reads CASSLTGAYGYTF. In DNA form, the CDR3 reads TGTGCCAGCAGCCTGACAGGGGCGTATGGCTACACCTTC.

V usage is TRBV6-1 and J usage is TRBJ1-5, with D tentatively TRBD1 (6 bases). V shed 6 bases and J shed 0 bases, with 21 bases lying between them. CDR1 is MNHNS, CDR2 SASEGT, per germline. This CDR3 has 18 residues. The CDR3 spells CASSGVRTEVYSNQPQHF. In DNA, the CDR3 is TGTGCCAGCAGCGGGGTTAGGACAGAAGTCTATAGCAATCAGCCCCAGCATTTT.

This clonotype was found many times. J is TRBJ1-2 and V is TRBV12-3 or TRBV12-4; the D gene is possibly TRBD1 (5 bases). Trimming removed 4 bases from V and 4 bases from J, with 10 bases in between. CDR3 size: 13 residues. In DNA, the CDR3 is TGTGCCAGCAGTTCCGGGACTTTCTATGGCTACACCTTC. Translation: CASSSGTFYGYTF.

By frequency in the sample, this clonotype is medium-sized. V and J are TRBV5-1 and TRBJ2-7, with 8 bases matching TRBD2. The CDR3 covers 14 residues. Germline CDR1 reads SGHRS; CDR2 reads YFSETQ. V lost 7 bases, J lost 5 bases, and 11 bases stayed unmatched. CDR3 bases: TGCGCCAGCCAACCGGGGGGGTCTGGCAACGAGCAGTACTTC. This sequence encodes CASQPGGSGNEQYF.

This clonotype is deemed medium-sized. The V gene is TRBV29-1, the J gene TRBJ2-3; no reliable D call. The CDR3 totals 13 residues. V gave up 7 bases and J gave up 3 bases, with 14 bases separating them. Germline CDR1 SQVTM, CDR2 ANQGSEA. Written as DNA, the CDR3 is TGCAGCGCCGCCCCTAAGATAACAGATACGCAGTATTTT. It encodes CSAAPKITDTQYF.

This clonotype was seen ten or more times. The chain links TRBV19 to TRBJ1-1; D is perhaps TRBD1 (6 bases). V gave up 6 bases and J gave up 0 bases, with 8 bases separating them. CDR3 size: 13 residues. Germline CDR1 is LNHDA and CDR2 is SQIVND (reference sequence). The CDR3 loop reads CASRTGLNTEAFF. The DNA of the CDR3 is TGTGCCAGTAGGACAGGCTTGAACACTGAAGCTTTCTTT.

By frequency in the sample, this clonotype is medium-sized. The genes are TRBV28 and TRBJ1-2; D is uncertain. V shed 5 bases and J shed 5 bases, with 6 bases lying between them. The CDR3 has 11 residues. The V gene's germline CDR1 is MDHEN and CDR2 SYDVKM. DNA of the CDR3: TGTGCCAGCAGTCGGCGGTATGGCTACACCTTC. Translated, it gives CASSRRYGYTF.

This clonotype came up many times. The V call is TRBV4-3, the J call TRBJ1-6; no definite D call. V lost 4 bases, J lost 6 bases, and 19 bases lay in between. CDR3 length: 17 residues. CDR1 and CDR2 (germline): LGHNA, YSLEER. The CDR3 DNA sequence: TGCGCCAGCAGCCGGTCCCTAAGGACGACGGGTAATTCACCCCTCCACTTT. Amino acids: CASSRSLRTTGNSPLHF.

In regard to this clonotype: This clone may be a read error of a much larger clone one base away. The J gene is TRBJ2-1, the V gene TRBV12-3 or TRBV12-4; D is ambiguous. The CDR3 is made up of 15 amino acids. The ends were cut back, 5 bases at V and 6 bases at J, with 17 bases in the middle. The CDR3 region has the DNA TGTGCCAGCAGTCCCCGCGCTGACCGTTCCAATGAGCAGTTCTTC. Translated, it gives CASSPRADRSNEQFF.

This clonotype was observed at least ten times. The chain recombines TRBV11-1 with TRBJ1-1; tentatively, D is TRBD1 (6 bases). Germline lookup yields CDR1 SGHAT and CDR2 FQDESV (reference sequence). This CDR3 is built from 15 residues. With 6 bases removed from V and 3 bases from J, the gap between germline ends came to 17 bases. CDR3 bases: TGTGCCAGCAGTGAGCCTCCGGGACACCACACTGAAGCTTTCTTT. This gives the protein CASSEPPGHHTEAFF.

This clonotype has at least ten counts. CDR3 sequence reads: CTSTQGQGGQETQYF. CDR3 bases: TGCACCAGCACCCAAGGACAGGGTGGCCAAGAGACCCAGTACTTC. The rearrangement links TRBV1 to TRBJ2-5; TRBD1 is the table's D call, not checked against the DNA. TRBV1 is given as a pseudogene. This CDR3 is 15 amino acids long.

This clonotype was seen at least ten times. The rearrangement uses TRBV5-1 and TRBJ1-1; perhaps TRBD1 as D (5 bases). This CDR3 contains 15 residues. The V end lost 4 bases, the J end lost 6 bases, and 19 bases lay between the germline ends. The germline gives CDR1 SGHRS, CDR2 YFSETQ. CDR3 sequence: CASSGGTGGIAEAFF. CDR3 nucleotide sequence: TGCGCCAGCAGCGGCGGGACCGGTGGGATCGCTGAAGCTTTCTTT.

This clonotype was observed many times. This chain connects TRBV5-4 to TRBJ2-1, with TRBD1 matching 9 bases. Germline CDR1 is SGHNT and CDR2 is YYREEE (reference sequence). This CDR3 has 16 residues. V dropped 4 bases and J dropped 10; count of bases not matched to a gene: 15. The CDR3, as DNA: TGTGCCAGCAGCCCCATGGGACAGGGAGGCAAGGTGGAGCAGTTCTTC. Residues: CASSPMGQGGKVEQFF.

Many counts were recorded for this clonotype. The gene calls are TRBV29-1 and TRBJ2-5; 7 bases agree with TRBD1. There are 12 residues in the CDR3. V was clipped by 5 bases and J by 5 bases; unmatched bases: 5. Germline V gene lookup returns CDR1 SQVTM and CDR2 ANQGSEA. CDR3 loop: CSVHRGEETQYF. DNA for the CDR3: TGCAGCGTTCACAGGGGAGAGGAGACCCAGTACTTC.

Many counts were recorded for this clonotype. V gene TRBV3-1 combines with J gene TRBJ2-4, with a possible D match to TRBD2 (6 bases). The germline V gene encodes CDR1 LGHDT and CDR2 YNNKEL (reference sequence). This CDR3 contains 14 residues. V dropped 5 bases and J dropped 9 bases, with 17 bases sitting between them. The CDR3 reads CASSSRGKEGIQYF. The CDR3 DNA follows: TGTGCCAGCAGCTCCCGGGGGAAGGAGGGCATTCAGTACTTC.

Many counts were recorded for this clonotype. The chain joins TRBV7-2 to TRBJ2-1; D might be TRBD2 (7 bases). The CDR3 is 15 residues long. Trimming shortened V by 1 base and J by 8 bases, and 15 bases separated the two germline ends. Germline assignment: CDR1 SGHTA and CDR2 FQGNSA. The CDR3 sequence is CASSLVGGPPDEQFF. CDR3 nucleotide sequence: TGTGCCAGCAGCTTAGTCGGGGGGCCCCCCGATGAGCAGTTCTTC.

The genes are TRBV6-1 and TRBJ1-5; possibly TRBD1 for D (6 bases). Germline V gene lookup returns CDR1 MNHNS and CDR2 SASEGT. This CDR3 comprises 15 residues. Trimming shortened V by 5 bases and J by 1 base, and 12 bases separated the two germline ends. The DNA for the CDR3 is TGTGCCAGCAGTTTCCGAGACAGGAGCAATCAGCCCCAGCATTTT. Its protein product is CASSFRDRSNQPQHF.

This clonotype was recorded many times. The V gene is TRBV23-1, the J gene TRBJ2-5; D is possibly TRBD2 (6 bases). TRBV23-1 is known as an ORF, though its function is uncertain. Trimming removed 3 bases from V and 4 bases from J, with 12 bases in between. CDR3 length: 14 amino acids. The CDR3 spells CASSQPRGGETQYF. The CDR3 bases are TGCGCCAGCAGTCAGCCCCGGGGAGGAGAGACCCAGTACTTC.

This clonotype was found many times. This chain joins TRBV5-5 and TRBJ2-5; TRBD2 aligns across 7 bases. The CDR3 has 16 residues. The V segment lost 0 bases and the J segment 4 bases; nucleotides outside the gene matches: 9. Germline values: CDR1 SGHKS, CDR2 YYEKEE (reference sequence). CDR3 amino acids: CASSLVQRGFGETQYF. The DNA for the CDR3 is TGTGCCAGCAGCTTGGTACAGCGGGGATTTGGAGAGACCCAGTACTTC.

This clonotype occurred many times. The gene calls are TRBV9 and TRBJ2-1; D is ambiguous. V lost 2 bases, J lost 0 bases, and 6 bases lay in between. Germline CDR1 is SGDLS and CDR2 is YYNGEE. There are 14 residues in the CDR3. The CDR3 sequence: CASSVGSSYNEQFF. The CDR3 region has the DNA TGTGCCAGCAGCGTGGGCAGCTCCTACAATGAGCAGTTCTTC.

This clonotype was detected many times. The chain couples TRBV5-4 to TRBJ2-1, with 9 bases fitting TRBD1. This CDR3 has 15 residues. CDR1 and CDR2 from the germline V gene are SGHNT and YYREEE (reference sequence). V lost 3 bases to trimming and J lost 1 base; unmatched junction nucleotides: 2. CDR3 residues: CASSWTGESYNEQFF. The CDR3 DNA sequence: TGTGCCAGCAGCTGGACAGGGGAGTCCTACAATGAGCAGTTCTTC.

As concerns this clonotype: This may stem from a read error, because a much larger clone lies one nucleotide away. This chain connects TRBV5-6 to TRBJ2-7; TRBD1 agrees at 8 bases. There are 15 residues in the CDR3. The V gene end was trimmed by 4 bases and the J gene end by 3 bases; junction bases not matched to a gene: 9. Germline V CDR1 and CDR2: SGHDT, YYEEEE. This CDR3 reads CASSPRQGSNYEQYF. The CDR3 DNA follows: TGTGCCAGCAGCCCGCGACAGGGGAGCAACTACGAGCAGTACTTC.

V is TRBV6-2 or TRBV6-3 and J is TRBJ2-7, with 7 bases fitting TRBD2. V shed 8 bases, J shed 6 bases, and the junction held 13 bases outside the gene matches. Germline-derived CDR1 and CDR2 are MNHEY and SVGEGT. This CDR3 comprises 14 residues. The CDR3 nucleotides are TGTGCCAGCGGTTTGGCGGGAGTTACGAGCGAGCAGTACTTC. This translates into CASGLAGVTSEQYF.

This clonotype was detected many times. The chain uses TRBV29-1 and TRBJ1-1, with D maybe TRBD1 (6 bases). Per germline, CDR1 SQVTM and CDR2 ANQGSEA. The V gene lost 6 bases and the J gene lost 4 bases, with 15 bases spanning the gap. The length of the CDR3 is 13 residues. CDR3 amino acids: CSVDLRGGTEAFF. The CDR3 DNA sequence: TGCAGCGTCGACCTCAGGGGAGGCACTGAAGCTTTCTTT.

The genes are TRBV12-3 or TRBV12-4 and TRBJ1-1; D uncertain. The CDR3 totals 12 residues. Trimming left V 6 bases short and J 0 bases short, with 5 bases between. The CDR3: CASRMMNTEAFF. CDR3 nucleotides: TGTGCCAGCAGGATGATGAACACTGAAGCTTTCTTT.